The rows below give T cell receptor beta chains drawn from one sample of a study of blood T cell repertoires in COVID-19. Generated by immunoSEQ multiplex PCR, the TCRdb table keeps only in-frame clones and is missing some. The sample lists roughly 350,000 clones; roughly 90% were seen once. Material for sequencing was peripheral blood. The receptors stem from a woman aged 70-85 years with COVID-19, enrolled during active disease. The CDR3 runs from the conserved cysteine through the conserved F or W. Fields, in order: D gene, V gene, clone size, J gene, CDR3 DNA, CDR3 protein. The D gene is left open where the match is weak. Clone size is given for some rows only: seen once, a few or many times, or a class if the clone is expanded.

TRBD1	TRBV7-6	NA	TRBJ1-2	TGTGCCAGCAGCTTAGCCGGACAGGGTCTCTATGGCTACACCTTC	CASSLAGQGLYGYTF
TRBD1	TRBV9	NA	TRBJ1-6	TGTGCCAGCAGCGTAGGAGGGACAGGGAATTCACCCCTCCACTTT	CASSVGGTGNSPLHF
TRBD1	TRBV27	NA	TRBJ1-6	TGTGCCAGCAGCCGGGACAGGGGAGGCAATTCACCCCTCCACTTT	CASSRDRGGNSPLHF
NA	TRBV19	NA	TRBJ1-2	TGTGCCAGTAACCCCCGGGGGGCTAACTATGGCTACACCTTC	CASNPRGANYGYTF
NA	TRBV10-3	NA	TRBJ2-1	TGTGCCATCAGCGGGGACATTTCCTACAATGAGCAGTTCTTC	CAISGDISYNEQFF
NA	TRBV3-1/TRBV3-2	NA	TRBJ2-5	TGTGCCAGCAGCCAAGATAGGGGTGTTTGGGAGACCCAGTACTTC	CASSQDRGVWETQYF
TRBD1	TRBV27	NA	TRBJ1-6	TGTGCCAGCACCGACAGGGCGGATAAGTATTCACCCCTCCACTTT	CASTDRADKYSPLHF
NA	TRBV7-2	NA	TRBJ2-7	TGTGCCAGCAGCTTATTTGGTTGGGCCTCCTACGAGCAGTACTTC	CASSLFGWASYEQYF
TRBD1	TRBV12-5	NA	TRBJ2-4	TGTGCTAGTGTTGGGGACAGTGAAGCCAAAAACATTCAGTACTTC	CASVGDSEAKNIQYF
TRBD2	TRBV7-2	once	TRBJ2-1	TGTGCCAGCAGCCGTAGCGGGGGGGCGGGAAATGAGCAGTTCTTC	CASSRSGGAGNEQFF
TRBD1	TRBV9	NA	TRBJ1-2	TGTGCCAGCAGCCCCGGGACAGGGGTGAGGTACTATGGCTACACCTTC	CASSPGTGVRYYGYTF
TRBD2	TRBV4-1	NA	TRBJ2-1	TGCGCCAGCAGCCAAGACTCAGACCCCAGGACTAGCGGGGTCAATGAGCAGTTCTTC	CASSQDSDPRTSGVNEQFF
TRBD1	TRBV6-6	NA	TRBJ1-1	TGTGCCAGCAGTCTACAGGGGGAAGGATACACTGAAGCTTTCTTT	CASSLQGEGYTEAFF
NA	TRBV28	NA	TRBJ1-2	TGTATAACCTCCGGACAGAACTATGGCTACACCTTC	CITSGQNYGYTF
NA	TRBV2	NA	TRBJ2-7	TGTGCCAGCAGTGGGGCAGTCTACGAGCAGTACTTC	CASSGAVYEQYF
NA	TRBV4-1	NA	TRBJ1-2	TGCGCCAGCAGCCAAAGATCGGGGGGACAATCCTATGGCTACACCTTC	CASSQRSGGQSYGYTF
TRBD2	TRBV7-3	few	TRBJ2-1	TGTGCCAGCAGCCCTACGGGGGGGACTAATGAGCAGTTCTTC	CASSPTGGTNEQFF
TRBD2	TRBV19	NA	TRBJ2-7	TGTGCCAGTAGTATTGGCTTGGGCGGGGGCTACGAGCAGTACTTC	CASSIGLGGGYEQYF
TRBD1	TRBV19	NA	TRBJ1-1	TGTGCCAGTAGTAGGACAGGGCAGGCTGAAGCTTTCTTT	CASSRTGQAEAFF
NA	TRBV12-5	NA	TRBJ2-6	TGTGCTAGTGGTTTGGTTACTACTCCGACTGGGGCCAACGTCCTGACTTTC	CASGLVTTPTGANVLTF
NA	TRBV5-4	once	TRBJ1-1	TGTGCCAGCAGCGTCGACAGGAATGAAGCTTTCTTT	CASSVDRNEAFF
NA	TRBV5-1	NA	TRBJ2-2	TGCGCCAGCAGCTTGGTCTCCGGGGAGCTGTTTTTT	CASSLVSGELFF
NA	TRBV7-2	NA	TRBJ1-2	TGTGCCAGCAGCTTCCCCTGGGGGGAGGGTGGCTACACCTTC	CASSFPWGEGGYTF
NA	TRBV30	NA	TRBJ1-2	TGTGCCTGGAGTGTCACCACCCACAGGGACCCCTATGGCTACACCTTC	CAWSVTTHRDPYGYTF
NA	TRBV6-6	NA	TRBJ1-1	TGTGCCAGCAGCCTCCTTTTAGGCGGGACTGAAGCTTTCTTT	CASSLLLGGTEAFF
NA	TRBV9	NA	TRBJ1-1	TGTGCCAGCAGCGACCCCGGGGGGAACACTGAAGCTTTCTTT	CASSDPGGNTEAFF
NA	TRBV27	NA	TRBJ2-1	TGTGCCAGCAGTTCCACCTACAATGAGCAGTTCTTC	CASSSTYNEQFF
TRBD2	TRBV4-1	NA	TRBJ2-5	TGCGCCAGCAGCCCCGCCACTAGCGATAAACATCGAGGTCAAGAGACCCAGTACTTC	CASSPATSDKHRGQETQYF
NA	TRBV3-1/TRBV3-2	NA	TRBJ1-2	TGTGCCAGCAGCCCCCTCGGCAGGAACTATGGCTACACCTTC	CASSPLGRNYGYTF
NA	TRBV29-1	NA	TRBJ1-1	TGCAGCGTTCGGAGGGGTGAGACTGAAGCTTTCTTT	CSVRRGETEAFF
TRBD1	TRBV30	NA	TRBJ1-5	TGTGCCTGGGGAACAGGGGGCCTGGGCAATCAGCCCCAGCATTTT	CAWGTGGLGNQPQHF
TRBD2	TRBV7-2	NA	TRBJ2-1	TGTGCCAGCAGCTCCCGACTAGCGGGGGGGCCTCGGCGGTTCTTC	CASSSRLAGGPRRFF
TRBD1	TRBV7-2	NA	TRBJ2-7	TGTGCCAGCAGTCTGATTGGGACAGGGACCTACGAGCAGTACTTC	CASSLIGTGTYEQYF
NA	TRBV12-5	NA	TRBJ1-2	TGTGCTAGTGGTTTAATACCAGGGACAATCCATGGCTACACCTTC	CASGLIPGTIHGYTF
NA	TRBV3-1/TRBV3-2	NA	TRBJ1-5	TGTGCCAGCAGCCAAGGTAGGGGGGGCGGGCCCCAGCATTTT	CASSQGRGGGPQHF
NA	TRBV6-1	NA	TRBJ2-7	TGTGCCAGCAGTGACAAAGGTGTTTTTAGGGGGTACGAGCAGTACTTC	CASSDKGVFRGYEQYF
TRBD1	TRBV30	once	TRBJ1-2	TGTGCCTGGAGTGTGGGACAGGGAGGTTATGGCTACACCTTC	CAWSVGQGGYGYTF
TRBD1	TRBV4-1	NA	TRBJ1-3	TGCGCCAGCAGCCAAGCGGGACAGGGCTACTCTGGAAACACCATATATTTT	CASSQAGQGYSGNTIYF
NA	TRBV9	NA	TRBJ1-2	TGTGCCAGCAGCGTAGGGTGGAGGGAAGGCTACACCTTC	CASSVGWREGYTF
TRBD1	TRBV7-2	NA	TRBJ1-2	TGTGCCAGCAGCTCGATGACAGGGGTTAACTATGGCTACACCTTC	CASSSMTGVNYGYTF
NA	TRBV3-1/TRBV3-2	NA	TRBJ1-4	TGTGCCAGCAGCCCCTCGACATCAACTAATGAAAAACTGTTTTTT	CASSPSTSTNEKLFF
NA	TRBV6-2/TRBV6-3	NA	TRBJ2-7	TGTGCCAGCAGTCCACACTCCTACGAGCAGTACTTC	CASSPHSYEQYF
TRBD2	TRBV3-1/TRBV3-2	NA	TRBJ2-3	TGTGCCAGCAGCCACTTACTAGCGGGGGGGCGGGGAGATACGCAGTATTTT	CASSHLLAGGRGDTQYF
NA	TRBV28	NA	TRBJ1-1	TGTGCCAGCACCGTGGACATATCGAACACTGAAGCTTTCTTT	CASTVDISNTEAFF
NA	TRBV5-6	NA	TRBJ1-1	TGTGCCAGCAGCTTGTTTTACACGAGGGACACTGAAGCTTTCTTT	CASSLFYTRDTEAFF
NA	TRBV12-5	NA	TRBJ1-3	TGTGCTAGTGGTGTCGGGGACACCGGATCTGCCATATATTTT	CASGVGDTGSAIYF
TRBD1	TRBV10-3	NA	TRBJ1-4	TGTGCCATCAGTGAGTGGGGACAGACTAATGAAAAACTGTTTTTT	CAISEWGQTNEKLFF
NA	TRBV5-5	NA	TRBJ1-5	TGTGCCAGCAGCTTGGGGAGTACAGGGAATCAGCCCCAGCATTTT	CASSLGSTGNQPQHF
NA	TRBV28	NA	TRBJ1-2	TGTGCCAGCAGGTTAGACACCGCCTATGGCTACACCTTC	CASRLDTAYGYTF
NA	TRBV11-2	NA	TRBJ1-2	TGTGCCAGCAGTTTGACACAGAATAACTATGGCTACACCTTC	CASSLTQNNYGYTF
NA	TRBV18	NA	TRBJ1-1	TGTGCCAGCACCCCGGGCAGGGCGAACACTGAAGCTTTCTTT	CASTPGRANTEAFF
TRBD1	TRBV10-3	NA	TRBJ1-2	TGTGCCATCAGTGAGTCGGGACAGAACTATGGCTACACCTTC	CAISESGQNYGYTF
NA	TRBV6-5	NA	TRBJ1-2	TGTGCCAGCAGCTTCTTCTTTGGCTACACCTTC	CASSFFFGYTF
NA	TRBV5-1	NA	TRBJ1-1	TGCGCCAGCAGCCAGGGCATGAACACTGAAGCTTTCTTT	CASSQGMNTEAFF
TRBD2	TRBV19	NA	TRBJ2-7	TGTGCCAGTAGTCCACAGGGACTAGCGGGTTTTGAGCAGTACTTC	CASSPQGLAGFEQYF